This T cell receptor beta chain appears in the sequencing data of a study of OX40 agonist ivuxolimab in advanced cancers. Study-wide context: Ivuxolimab was a fully human IgG2 agonistic monoclonal antibody targeting the costimulatory receptor OX40 (CD134). In the dose-escalation cohort, approximately 82% of patients were male, and the mean age was approximately 55 years, with a range of roughly 20 to 85. Peripheral TCRbeta sequencing aimed to test whether ivuxolimab altered TCR sequence diversity and caused clonal T-cell expansion. Among the roughly 54 dose-escalation patients, 19 had hepatocellular carcinoma, around 15 melanoma, 9 renal cell carcinoma and 9 head and neck cancer. Intravenous ivuxolimab was administered to patients every 2 weeks at six dose levels: 0.01, 0.1, 0.3, 1.5, 3 and 10 mg/kg. The paper describes the monotherapy dose-escalation part (N ≈ 50 patients) of the phase I trial of ivuxolimab. Three dose-escalation patients achieved partial responses, one with hepatocellular carcinoma and two with cutaneous melanoma. Patients were allowed to have had prior anti-PD-1, anti-PD-L1 or anti-CTLA-4 therapy, and more than 35% of the dose-escalation patients had been treated with checkpoint inhibitors.

Genomic DNA was extracted from sorted cells for sequencing of the TCRbeta CDR3 region. TCRbeta CDR3 regions were sequenced using the immunoSEQ Assay. What TCRdb holds here is the immuneACCESS table cut down to in-frame rearrangements. Part of the clones is not present; checked against another copy, under half of the missing clones reflect an unresolved V gene, and the others are unexplained. This sample gives tens of thousands of clones in total; 89% of them show up just once. Together, the top ten hold approximately 0.35% of the sample. The trim is 1 base for V and 1 base for J, with a gap of 10 bases between the germline ends. Sequences SEHNR (CDR1) and FQNEAQ (CDR2) are obtained from the germline V gene (reference sequence). The CDR3 spans 15 residues, from the cysteine through the phenylalanine. Left in the record is the CDR3 DNA by itself, 45 bases read in frame from the first base. In this sample, this clone turned up once. It lacks a known antigen. Within one base of it there is no much larger clone, and no base qualities were kept.

The trial excluded patients who had a history of autoimmune disease or were on systemic immunosuppression. Peripheral blood for TCR sequencing was collected from all dose cohorts at baseline, on cycle 4 day 1, and on cycle 7 day 1. The samples were drawn from a first-in-human, open-label, multicenter phase I dose-escalation trial of ivuxolimab. The trial enrolled adults with locally advanced or metastatic head and neck squamous cell, hepatocellular, melanoma or renal cell carcinoma. Before TCR sequencing, CD4+ T cells and CD8+ T cells from peripheral blood were sorted into separate populations. Study-wide conclusions, independent of this receptor: After ivuxolimab, more expanded clones were found on average in CD8+ T cells than in CD4+ T cells. In the 0.1-3.0 mg/kg groups, partial responders had among the lowest normalized peripheral clonal expansion, particularly in CD8+ T cells. Antigen specificity was not determined for the clonally expanded peripheral T cells. At doses from 0.1 to 3.0 mg/kg, clonal expansion was seen in both CD4+ and CD8+ blood T cells between baseline and week 6. Low levels of normalized T-cell clonal expansion were also seen in some patients who did not respond.

The sequencing here drew on CD4+ or CD8+ T cells sorted from blood, taken in a trial of the OX40 agonist ivuxolimab. Recombination linked TRBV7-9 to TRBJ2-5; the D gene assignment is ambiguous. The sequence derives from an adult with an advanced solid tumor such as melanoma, head and neck, liver or kidney cancer. The DNA sequence follows: TGTGCCAGCAGCTTAGAACACACTACCCAAGAGACCCAGTACTTC. Its coded protein is CASSLEHTTQETQYF.